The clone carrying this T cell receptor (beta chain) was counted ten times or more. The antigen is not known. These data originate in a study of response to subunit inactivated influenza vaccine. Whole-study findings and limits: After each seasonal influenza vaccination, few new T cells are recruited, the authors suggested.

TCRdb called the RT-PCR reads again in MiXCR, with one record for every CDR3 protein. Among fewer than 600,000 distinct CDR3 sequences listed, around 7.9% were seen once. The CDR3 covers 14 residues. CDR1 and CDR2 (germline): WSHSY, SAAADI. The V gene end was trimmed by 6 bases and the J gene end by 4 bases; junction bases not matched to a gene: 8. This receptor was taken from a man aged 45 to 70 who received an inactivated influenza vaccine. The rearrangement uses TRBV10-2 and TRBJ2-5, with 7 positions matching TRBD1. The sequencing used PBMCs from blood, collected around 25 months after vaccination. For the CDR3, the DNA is TGCGCCAGCAGAATGACAGGGCCGGGAGAGACCCAGTACTTC. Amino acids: CASRMTGPGETQYF.